The 21 T cell receptor beta chains below were found in one sample sequenced in a study of T cells in women clearing cervical HPV infection. TCRdb's table, derived via immunoSEQ multiplex PCR, lists solely in-frame clones and lacks some. The repertoire table contains under 40,000 clones. The source material was blood buffy coat. The receptors stem from a woman aged 18-69 years with a cervical HPV16 infection that either progressed to CIN3+ or cleared (not recorded which).

Worth noting for this clone: The sequence runs out 3 residues before the end of the CDR3; the remainder is reconstructed from the germline J gene. The chain joins TRBV19 to TRBJ2-3, with D possibly matching TRBD1 (6 bases). Germline CDR1 is LNHDA and CDR2 is SQIVND (reference sequence). The CDR3 runs to 16 residues. The chain's CDR3 is CASSIIGPRGNQPQYF. The covered CDR3 bases are TGTGCCAGTAGTATAATCGGCCCCAGGGGAAATCAGCCG. Looking up the rest from reference TRBV19 and TRBJ2-3 gives the full variable domain: DGGITQSPKYLFRKEGQNVTLSCEQNLNHDAMYWYRQDPGQGLRLIYYSQIVNDFQKGDIAEGYSVSREKKESFPLTVTSAQKNPTAFYLCASSIIGPRGNQPQYFGPGTRLTVL.

Remarks on this clone: The DNA ends 3 residues before the CDR3 does, and the rest of the CDR3 is filled in from the germline J gene. The V and J genes are TRBV20-1 and TRBJ2-1; 11 positions agree with TRBD2. Trimming at V came to 3 bases and at J to 5 bases, leaving 9 bases not matched to a gene. The CDR3 covers 16 residues. Germline assignment: CDR1 DFQATT and CDR2 SNEGSKA (reference sequence). The CDR3 reads CSARGLTSGIDNEQFF. The DNA read from the CDR3 is TGCAGTGCTAGGGGACTGACTAGCGGGATTGACAATGAG.

Concerning this clone itself: The read comes to an end 3 residues before the CDR3 does, leaving the germline J gene to fill in the end. The same CDR3 is also encoded by other DNA sequences in this sample. The gene calls are TRBV10-3 and TRBJ1-2; TRBD1 matches at 9 bases. The J segment lost 1 base and the V segment lost 7 bases, leaving 4 bases of the junction unmatched. This CDR3 has 14 amino acids. Germline CDR1 ENHRY, CDR2 SYGVKD. The sequenced part of the CDR3 DNA is TGTGCCATCAAGGACAGGGGAAATAACTATGGC. It encodes CAIKDRGNNYG. The entire CDR3 sequence reads CAIKDRGNNYGYTF.

With regard to this clone: Read sequence stops 3 residues before the CDR3 end, and the germline J gene provides the missing end. The V call is TRBV18, the J call TRBJ2-2, with 8 positions matching TRBD1. The length of the CDR3 is 14 residues. Germline V gene sequence: CDR1 KGHSH, CDR2 LQKENI. The CDR3 bases that were read are TGTGCCAGCTCCCCTCGGACAGGGATTGAAAAG. Translated: CASSPRTGIEK. The whole CDR3 protein reads CASSPRTGIEKLFF.

About this clone: The read stops 3 residues short of the end of the CDR3; the missing end is completed from the germline J gene. Other DNA sequences of this sample code for an identical CDR3. The chain carries TRBV18 and TRBJ1-2; D perhaps matches TRBD1 (5 bases). CDR1 and CDR2 from the germline V gene are KGHSH and LQKENI. This CDR3 spans 13 amino acids. Trimming shortened V by 2 bases and J by 5 bases, and 9 bases separated the two germline ends. CDR3 DNA (partial): TGTGCCAGCTCACCAGGGGCGGTGTATGGC. Its protein product is CASSPGAVYG. The whole CDR3 sequence is CASSPGAVYGYTF.

As to this clone: Read sequence stops 3 residues before the CDR3 end, and the germline J gene provides the missing end. The chain employs TRBV5-1 and TRBJ1-2; 11 nucleotides agree with TRBD1. The germline CDR1 and CDR2 sequences are SGHRS and YFSETQ. CDR3 length: 13 residues. The CDR3 loop reads CASSPGQGEGYTF. The sequenced part of the CDR3 DNA is TGCGCCAGCAGCCCGGGACAGGGGGAAGGC. Using reference TRBV5-1 and TRBJ1-2 for the parts outside the CDR3, the full variable domain is KAGVTQTPRYLIKTRGQQVTLSCSPISGHRSVSWYQQTPGQGLQFLFEYFSETQRNKGNFPGRFSGRQFSNSRSEMNVSTLELGDSALYLCASSPGQGEGYTFGSGTRLTVV.

About this clone itself: The read ends 3 residues early relative to the CDR3; the germline J gene fills the gap. The chain is built from TRBV30 and TRBJ2-4; tentative D call: TRBD1 (6 bases). The CDR3 extends over 19 amino acids. Looked up from germline, CDR1 is GTSNPN and CDR2 is SVGIG (reference sequence). The CDR3 spells CAWSLTRPWLAGDNYGQYF. The CDR3 bases that were read are TGTGCCTGGAGTCTAACGCGGCCATGGTTGGCAGGGGACAACTATGGT.

Comments on this clone: The read terminates 3 residues ahead of where the CDR3 ends, so the germline J gene completes it. The chain has TRBV10-2 and TRBJ1-4, with a possible D match to TRBD1 (5 bases). From germline, CDR1 is WSHSY and CDR2 SAAADI. This CDR3 spans 15 amino acids. The sequenced CDR3 bases are TGCGCCAGCAGTGAGTCGGTTACAGGTGGATCACCA. It encodes CASSESVTGGSP. The whole CDR3 reads CASSESVTGGSPLFF.

In regard to this clone: Read coverage stops 3 residues before the CDR3 terminus; the germline J gene supplies the remainder. This chain joins TRBV18 and TRBJ1-2; TRBD1 matches at 9 bases. This CDR3 has 15 amino acids. CDR1 and CDR2 from the germline V gene are KGHSH and LQKENI. The CDR3 reads CASSPPDRGVGDYTF. The covered CDR3 bases are TGTGCCAGCTCACCTCCGGACAGGGGAGTGGGTGAC.

About this clone itself: The read terminates 3 residues before the CDR3 end, so the remaining end is supplied by the germline J gene. V is TRBV30 and J is TRBJ2-4; D perhaps matches TRBD1 (8 bases). Germline CDR1 and CDR2: GTSNPN and SVGIG (reference sequence). The CDR3 runs 13 residues. CDR3 loop: CAWSLDRDYGQYF. The DNA read from the CDR3 is TGTGCCTGGAGTTTGGACAGGGACTATGGT.

In the case of this clone: The CDR3 end is not reached by the read, which stops 3 residues before it; the germline J gene fills it in. The chain carries TRBV27 and TRBJ2-7; D ambiguous. CDR1 MNHEY and CDR2 SMNVEV come from the germline V gene (reference sequence). The CDR3 has 16 amino acids. V lost 2 bases and J lost 5, with 19 bases in between. The DNA read from the CDR3 is TGTGCCAGCAGTTTAAGGGCAGGTCGGATTAGGGACGAG. Translation gives CASSLRAGRIRDE. The whole CDR3 region reads CASSLRAGRIRDEQYF.

Points on this clone: The missing CDR3 end, 3 residues past where the read stops, is filled in from the germline J gene. The chain employs TRBV6-2 or TRBV6-3 and TRBJ1-1; TRBD1 matches 7 bases. Germline trimming cut 4 bases from V and 2 bases from J; bases unmatched to any gene: 4. Germline CDR1 is MNHEY and CDR2 is SVGEGT. There are 14 residues in the CDR3. The DNA read from the CDR3 is TGTGCCAGCAGTTTCGGGACAGCAAACACTGAA. As protein: CASSFGTANTE. The whole CDR3 reads CASSFGTANTEAFF.

Points on this clone: Read data end 3 residues before the CDR3 end; the end is taken from the germline J gene. The chain is built from TRBV19 and TRBJ2-3, with D uncertain. The CDR3 covers 13 residues. CDR1 and CDR2 from the germline V gene are LNHDA and SQIVND (reference sequence). The CDR3 loop is CASRQRGNQPQYF. The sequenced CDR3 bases are TGTGCCAGTAGACAGAGAGGCAATCAGCCG.

Concerning this clone: The CDR3 end lies 3 residues beyond the end of the read and is filled in from the germline J gene. This chain connects TRBV20-1 to TRBJ2-1; no clear D. CDR1 DFQATT and CDR2 SNEGSKA come from the germline V gene (reference sequence). Between the trimmed V and J ends, which lost 5 bases and 4 bases, there was a span of 24 bases. The CDR3 runs to 17 residues. CDR3 DNA (partial): TGCAGTGCTCTAGGCGGTACTCACCGGGTTATTTACAATGAG. The encoded protein is CSALGGTHRVIYNE. The full CDR3 protein reads CSALGGTHRVIYNEQFF.

Comments on this clone: The read terminates 3 residues before the CDR3 end, so the remaining end is supplied by the germline J gene. V is TRBV5-1 and J is TRBJ1-2; 7 bases line up with TRBD1. The V gene's germline CDR1 is SGHRS and CDR2 YFSETQ. CDR3 length: 13 residues. V dropped 4 bases and J dropped 2; count of bases not matched to a gene: 2. The CDR3 loop is CASSQGGNYGYTF. The CDR3 bases that were read are TGCGCCAGCAGCCAAGGGGGCAACTATGGC.

Regarding this clone: The read finishes 3 residues shy of the CDR3 end, and the germline J gene is used to complete it. V gene TRBV2 combines with J gene TRBJ2-5, with 10 nucleotides matching TRBD1. This CDR3 is 15 amino acids long. From germline, CDR1 is SNHLY and CDR2 FYNNEI. V was clipped by 7 bases and J by 5 bases; unmatched bases: 10. CDR3 protein: CASNSGTGAWETQYF. The DNA read from the CDR3 is TGTGCCAGCAACTCCGGGACAGGGGCCTGGGAGACC.

As to this clone: The read gets to within 3 residues of the CDR3 end, and the germline J gene fills in the rest. The chain recombines TRBV6-1 with TRBJ2-3; D is possibly TRBD1 (6 bases). Germline V gives CDR1 MNHNS, CDR2 SASEGT. This CDR3 has 15 amino acids. Here the CDR3 reads CASSGISGVVQPQYF. Incomplete CDR3 DNA: TGTGCCAGCAGTGGCATTTCAGGGGTTGTACAGCCG.

Worth noting for this clone: The read ends 3 residues early relative to the CDR3; the germline J gene fills the gap. V and J are TRBV27 and TRBJ2-3, with a weak D call TRBD2 (6 bases). Trimming took 8 bases from V and 3 from J, leaving 6 bases between them. The CDR3 consists of 11 residues. The germline V gene has CDR1 MNHEY and CDR2 SMNVEV (reference sequence). The part of the CDR3 DNA that was read is TGTGCCAGCGGAGGGACAGATACG. Protein: CASGGTDT. The entire CDR3 protein reads CASGGTDTQYF.

Concerning this clone itself: The read stops 3 residues short of the end of the CDR3; the missing end is completed from the germline J gene. This chain connects TRBV19 to TRBJ2-7; a possible D gene is TRBD1 (6 bases). This CDR3 is 15 amino acids long. Trimming removed 1 base at V and 1 base at J, with 11 bases between. Germline assignment: CDR1 LNHDA and CDR2 SQIVND (reference sequence). CDR3 DNA (partial): TGTGCCAGTAGTATAGGGACCGGGACATCCTACGAG. It codes for CASSIGTGTSYE. The entire CDR3 protein reads CASSIGTGTSYEQYF.

Comment on this clone: The read finishes 3 residues shy of the CDR3 end, and the germline J gene is used to complete it. J is TRBJ1-2 and V is TRBV19; D not certain. The CDR3 has 13 residues. Germline assignment: CDR1 LNHDA and CDR2 SQIVND (reference sequence). CDR3 sequence: CASGPGSTYDYTF. Partial CDR3 DNA: TGTGCCAGCGGACCGGGGTCAACCTACGAC.

Details on this clone: The sequence runs out 3 residues before the end of the CDR3; the remainder is reconstructed from the germline J gene. The chain uses TRBV20-1 and TRBJ2-7; no firm D call. Germline V gene data show CDR1 as DFQATT and CDR2 as SNEGSKA (reference sequence). This CDR3 has 13 amino acids. Trimming stripped 6 bases from V and 1 base from J, with 13 bases between. The sequenced part of the CDR3 DNA is TGCAGTGCCCTCGCCCGGTCTTCCTACGAG. It specifies CSALARSSYE. The entire CDR3 is CSALARSSYEQYF.